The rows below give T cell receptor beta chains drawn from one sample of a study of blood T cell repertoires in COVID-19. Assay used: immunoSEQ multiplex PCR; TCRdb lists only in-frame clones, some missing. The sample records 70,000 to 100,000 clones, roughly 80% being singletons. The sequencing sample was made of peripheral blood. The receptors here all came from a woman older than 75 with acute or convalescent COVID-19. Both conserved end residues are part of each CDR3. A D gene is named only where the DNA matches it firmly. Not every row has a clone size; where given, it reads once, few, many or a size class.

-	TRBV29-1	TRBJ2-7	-	CSVGAGPYEQYF	TGCAGCGTTGGGGCAGGGCCCTACGAGCAGTACTTC
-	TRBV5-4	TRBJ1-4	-	CASSPGGSGEKLFF	TGTGCCAGCAGTCCAGGTGGAAGCGGTGAAAAACTGTTTTTT
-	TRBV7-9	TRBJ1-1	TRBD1	CASSPETGGPTEAFF	TGTGCCAGCAGCCCAGAGACAGGGGGCCCCACTGAAGCTTTCTTT
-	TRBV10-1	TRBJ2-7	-	CASSSRDISYEQYF	TGCGCCAGCAGTAGCCGGGACATCTCCTACGAGCAGTACTTC
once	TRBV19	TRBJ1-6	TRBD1	CASEKMTGGGSPLHF	TGTGCCAGTGAGAAAATGACAGGGGGCGGTTCACCCCTCCACTTT
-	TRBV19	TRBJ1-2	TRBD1	CASSIGTVLANYGYTF	TGTGCCAGTAGTATTGGGACAGTCCTAGCTAACTATGGCTACACCTTC
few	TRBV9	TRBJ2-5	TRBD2	CASSVAGWGLVQETQYF	TGTGCCAGCAGCGTAGCGGGGTGGGGACTAGTCCAAGAGACCCAGTACTTC
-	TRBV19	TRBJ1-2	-	CASSNRGGYTF	TGTGCCAGTAGTAATCGGGGTGGCTACACCTTC
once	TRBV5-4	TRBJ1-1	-	CASSLGSLNTEAFF	TGTGCCAGCAGCTTGGGCAGTCTGAACACTGAAGCTTTCTTT
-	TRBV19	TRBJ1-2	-	CASSGPGQSTYGYTF	TGTGCCAGTAGTGGCCCGGGTCAGTCAACCTATGGCTACACCTTC
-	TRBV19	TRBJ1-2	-	CASSTPQGTDGYTF	TGTGCCAGTAGTACCCCCCAGGGTACGGATGGCTACACCTTC
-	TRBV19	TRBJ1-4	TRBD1	CASSPDRVTEKLFF	TGTGCCAGTAGTCCGGACAGGGTAACTGAAAAACTGTTTTTT
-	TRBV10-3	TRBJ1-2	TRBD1	CAISSSRGRDYGYTF	TGTGCCATCAGTTCCTCCAGGGGGCGAGACTATGGCTACACCTTC
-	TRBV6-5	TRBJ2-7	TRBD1	CASSYSGRGTYEQYF	TGTGCCAGCAGTTACTCGGGCAGGGGGACCTACGAGCAGTACTTC
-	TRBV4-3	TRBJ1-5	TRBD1	CASSPGTGQEQPQHF	TGCGCCAGCAGCCCCGGGACAGGGCAGGAACAGCCCCAGCATTTT
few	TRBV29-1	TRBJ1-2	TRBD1	CSVVGLAAFRTGYNGYTF	TGCAGCGTTGTAGGGCTGGCTGCATTCCGGACAGGCTACAATGGCTACACCTTC
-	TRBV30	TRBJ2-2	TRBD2	CGSSGGAWELFF	TGTGGATCGTCCGGGGGGGCGTGGGAGCTGTTTTTT
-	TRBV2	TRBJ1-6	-	CASSVAQGNSPLHF	TGTGCCAGCAGTGTAGCCCAGGGAAATTCACCCCTCCACTTT
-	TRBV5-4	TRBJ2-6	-	CASSSPSPSGANVLTF	TGTGCCAGCAGCTCCCCGTCCCCCTCTGGGGCCAACGTCCTGACTTTC
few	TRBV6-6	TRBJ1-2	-	CASSYVRGNHYGYTF	TGTGCCAGCAGTTACGTTAGGGGGAATCACTATGGCTACACCTTC
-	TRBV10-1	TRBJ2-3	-	CASSRTGPTDTQYF	TGCGCCAGCAGTAGGACTGGTCCCACAGATACGCAGTATTTT
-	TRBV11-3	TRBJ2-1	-	CASSLGGPGRSRLNEQFF	TGTGCCAGCAGCTTAGGAGGGCCAGGCCGATCCCGTTTGAATGAGCAGTTCTTC
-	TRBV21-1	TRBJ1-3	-	CASSSRLGHGPSSGNTIYF	TGTGCCAGCAGCTCTCGTCTGGGACATGGACCGAGCTCTGGAAACACCATATATTTT
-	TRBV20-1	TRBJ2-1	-	CSARSGLEQFF	TGCAGTGCTAGGTCCGGGTTGGAGCAGTTCTTC
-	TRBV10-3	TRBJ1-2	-	CAISEPSWGDYGYTF	TGTGCCATCAGTGAGCCCTCTTGGGGGGACTATGGCTACACCTTC
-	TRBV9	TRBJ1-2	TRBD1	CASSQGQGAKGYGYTF	TGTGCCAGCAGCCAGGGACAGGGCGCAAAAGGCTATGGCTACACCTTC
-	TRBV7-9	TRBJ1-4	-	CASSLVGGTNEKLFF	TGTGCCAGCAGCTTAGTGGGGGGAACTAATGAAAAACTGTTTTTT